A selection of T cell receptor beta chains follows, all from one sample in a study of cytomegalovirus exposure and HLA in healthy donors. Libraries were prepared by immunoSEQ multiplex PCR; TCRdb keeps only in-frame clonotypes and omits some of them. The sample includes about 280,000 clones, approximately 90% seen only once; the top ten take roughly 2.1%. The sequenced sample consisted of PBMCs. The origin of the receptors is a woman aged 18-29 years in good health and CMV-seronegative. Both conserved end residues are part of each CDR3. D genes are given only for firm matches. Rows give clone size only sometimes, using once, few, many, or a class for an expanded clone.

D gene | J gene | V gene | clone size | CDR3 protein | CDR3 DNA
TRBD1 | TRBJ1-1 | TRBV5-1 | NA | CASSLRQGPLNTEAFF | TGCGCCAGCAGCCTGAGACAGGGGCCGTTGAACACTGAAGCTTTCTTT
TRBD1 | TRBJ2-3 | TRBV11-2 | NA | CASSPRRTGSDTQYF | TGTGCCAGCAGTCCGCGAAGGACAGGGTCAGATACGCAGTATTTT
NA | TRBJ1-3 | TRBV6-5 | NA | CASNIQGNTIYF | TGTGCCAGCAATATACAGGGAAACACCATATATTTT
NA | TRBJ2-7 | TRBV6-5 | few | CASSYGAGYEQYF | TGTGCCAGCAGTTACGGGGCAGGGTACGAGCAGTACTTC
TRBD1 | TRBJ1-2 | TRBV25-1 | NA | CASSEPGQGLFTF | TGTGCCAGCAGTGAACCCGGACAGGGGCTCTTTACCTTC
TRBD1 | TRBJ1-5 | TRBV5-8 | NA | CASSGDRNQPQHF | TGTGCCAGCAGCGGGGACAGAAATCAGCCCCAGCATTTT
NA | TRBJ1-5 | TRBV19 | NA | CASGYSGTVNQPQHF | TGTGCCAGTGGCTACTCCGGGACTGTTAATCAGCCCCAGCATTTT
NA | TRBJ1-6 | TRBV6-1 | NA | CASSEGGVNSPLHF | TGTGCCAGCAGTGAAGGGGGCGTTAATTCACCCCTCCACTTT
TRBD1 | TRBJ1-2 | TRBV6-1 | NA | CASNDRGNYGYTF | TGTGCCAGCAACGACAGGGGCAACTATGGCTACACCTTC
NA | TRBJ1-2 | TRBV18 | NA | CASSPMGHKNYGYTF | TGTGCCAGCTCACCAATGGGACACAAGAACTATGGCTACACCTTC
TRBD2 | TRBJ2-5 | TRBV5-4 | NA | CASSFPGSGGGETQYF | TGTGCCAGCAGTTTCCCGGGAAGCGGGGGGGGAGAGACCCAGTACTTC
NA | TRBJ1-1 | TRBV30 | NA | CAWSETLSSGLDSEAFF | TGTGCCTGGAGTGAAACCCTAAGCTCGGGCCTCGACAGTGAAGCTTTCTTT
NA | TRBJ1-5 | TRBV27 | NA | CASSLSGYNQPQHF | TGTGCCAGCAGTTTGTCGGGGTACAATCAGCCCCAGCATTTT
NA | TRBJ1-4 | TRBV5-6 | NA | CASSPKRAGGKEKLFF | TGTGCCAGCAGCCCCAAGAGGGCCGGGGGTAAAGAAAAACTGTTTTTT
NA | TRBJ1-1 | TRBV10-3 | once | CAISESKGGSTEAFF | TGTGCCATCAGTGAGTCGAAGGGGGGGTCCACTGAAGCTTTCTTT
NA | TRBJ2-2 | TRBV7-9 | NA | CASSPQGNTGELFF | TGTGCCAGCAGCCCCCAGGGGAACACCGGGGAGCTGTTTTTT
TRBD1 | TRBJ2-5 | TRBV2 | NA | CASRGTGKGETQYF | TGTGCCAGCAGGGGGACAGGGAAAGGAGAGACCCAGTACTTC
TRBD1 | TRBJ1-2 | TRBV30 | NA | CAWVGGHGAGPDHGYTF | TGTGCCTGGGTAGGGGGCCACGGGGCTGGCCCGGATCATGGCTACACCTTC
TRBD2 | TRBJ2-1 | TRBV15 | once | CATSRDTSSGGNEQFF | TGTGCCACCAGCAGAGATACGTCTAGCGGGGGGAATGAGCAGTTCTTC
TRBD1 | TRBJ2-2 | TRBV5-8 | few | CASNRRDRYTGELFF | TGTGCCAGCAACCGCCGGGACAGATACACCGGGGAGCTGTTTTTT
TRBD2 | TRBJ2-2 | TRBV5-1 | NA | CASSIRAGGPTTGELFF | TGCGCCAGCAGCATCCGAGCGGGGGGGCCGACCACCGGGGAGCTGTTTTTT
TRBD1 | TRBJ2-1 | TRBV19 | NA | CASSITGTGTYNEQFF | TGTGCCAGTAGTATTACCGGGACAGGGACCTACAATGAGCAGTTCTTC
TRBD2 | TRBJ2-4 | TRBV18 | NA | CASSPPLGTSEIAKNIQYF | TGTGCCAGCTCACCACCATTAGGGACTAGCGAGATAGCCAAAAACATTCAGTACTTC
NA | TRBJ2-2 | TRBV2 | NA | CASTPLRGELFF | TGTGCCAGCACCCCCCTCCGCGGGGAGCTGTTTTTT
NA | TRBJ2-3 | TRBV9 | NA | CASNPGDTDTQYF | TGTGCCAGCAACCCAGGGGACACAGATACGCAGTATTTT
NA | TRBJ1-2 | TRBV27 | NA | CASSFLGGRENNGYYGYTF | TGTGCCAGCAGTTTCCTCGGGGGGAGGGAAAACAACGGCTACTATGGCTACACCTTC
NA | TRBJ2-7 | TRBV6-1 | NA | CASSEWDTYEQYF | TGTGCCAGCAGTGAATGGGACACCTACGAGCAGTACTTC
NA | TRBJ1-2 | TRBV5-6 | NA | CASSLGPGNYGYTF | TGTGCCAGCAGCTTGGGTCCGGGGAACTATGGCTACACCTTC
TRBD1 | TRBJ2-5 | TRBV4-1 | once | CASSQGDGTGGRETQYF | TGCGCCAGCAGCCAAGGCGACGGGACAGGGGGCCGGGAGACCCAGTACTTC
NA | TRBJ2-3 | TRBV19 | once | CASSTPSEGTDTQYF | TGTGCCAGTAGTACCCCGTCCGAGGGCACAGATACGCAGTATTTT
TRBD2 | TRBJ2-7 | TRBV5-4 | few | CASSSSLSTSASTYEQYF | TGTGCCAGCAGCTCCTCCTTGTCCACTAGCGCATCTACCTACGAGCAGTACTTC
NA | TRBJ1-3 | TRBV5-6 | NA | CASSPLLSGNTIYF | TGTGCCAGCAGCCCTCTCCTCTCTGGAAACACCATATATTTT
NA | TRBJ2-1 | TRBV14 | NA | CASSQGRGQFF | TGTGCCAGCAGCCAAGGCAGGGGGCAGTTCTTC
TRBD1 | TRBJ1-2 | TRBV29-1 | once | CRDRGRNGYTF | TGCAGGGACAGGGGAAGGAACGGCTACACCTTC
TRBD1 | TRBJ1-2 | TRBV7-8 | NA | CASSPNRDRAGGYTF | TGTGCCAGCAGCCCAAACCGGGACAGGGCGGGTGGCTACACCTTC
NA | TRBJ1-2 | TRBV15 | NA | CATSRDPGVANYGYTF | TGTGCCACCAGCAGAGATCCAGGGGTTGCTAACTATGGCTACACCTTC
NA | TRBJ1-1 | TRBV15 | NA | CATSRGLESGAFF | TGTGCCACCAGCAGAGGTCTCGAGTCCGGAGCTTTCTTT
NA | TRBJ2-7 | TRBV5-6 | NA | CASSLGQLVGGQYF | TGTGCCAGCAGCTTGGGTCAGCTGGTAGGAGGACAGTACTTC
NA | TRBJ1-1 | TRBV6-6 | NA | CASSGQLNTEAFF | TGTGCCAGTTCGGGACAACTGAACACTGAAGCTTTCTTT
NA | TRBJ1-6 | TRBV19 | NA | CASVPGRSYNSPLHF | TGTGCCAGCGTACCAGGCCGCTCCTATAATTCACCCCTCCACTTT
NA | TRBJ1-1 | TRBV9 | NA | CASSSGGRTEAFF | TGTGCCAGCAGCTCGGGGGGCCGGACTGAAGCTTTCTTT
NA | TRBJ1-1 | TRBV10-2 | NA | CASSESKGYLTEAFF | TGCGCCAGCAGTGAGTCAAAGGGGTATTTAACTGAAGCTTTCTTT
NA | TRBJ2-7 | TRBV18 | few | CASQGMNYEQYF | TGTGCCTCCCAGGGAATGAACTACGAGCAGTACTTC
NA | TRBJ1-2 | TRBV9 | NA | CASSVKQESLQGSGYTF | TGTGCCAGCAGCGTAAAACAGGAGTCACTCCAGGGATCTGGCTACACCTTC
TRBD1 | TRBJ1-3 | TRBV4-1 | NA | CASSQAKATRGFGNTIYF | TGCGCCAGCAGCCAAGCGAAGGCTACCAGGGGGTTCGGAAACACCATATATTTT
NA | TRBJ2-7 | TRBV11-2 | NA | CASSLLTYEQYF | TGTGCCAGCAGCTTGCTAACCTACGAGCAGTACTTC
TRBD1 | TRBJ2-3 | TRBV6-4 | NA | CASSETGGSTDTQYF | TGTGCCAGCAGTGAGACAGGGGGTAGCACAGATACGCAGTATTTT
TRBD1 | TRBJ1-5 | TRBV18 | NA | CASSPGQADAGPQHF | TGTGCCAGCTCACCGGGACAGGCCGATGCGGGGCCCCAGCATTTT
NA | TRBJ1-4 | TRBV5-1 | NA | CASSEAAPEKLFF | TGCGCCAGCAGCGAGGCGGCCCCGGAAAAACTGTTTTTT
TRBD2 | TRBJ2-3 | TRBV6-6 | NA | CASSYSSGGPYTQYF | TGTGCCAGCAGTTACTCCAGCGGGGGGCCATATACGCAGTATTTT
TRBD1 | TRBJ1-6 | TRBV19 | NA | CASSRRTGLDSPLHF | TGTGCCAGTAGTAGAAGGACAGGGCTTGATTCACCCCTCCACTTT
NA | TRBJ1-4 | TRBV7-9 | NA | CASSLTGGRREKLFF | TGTGCCAGCAGCTTAACCGGGGGGCGCCGAGAAAAACTGTTTTTT
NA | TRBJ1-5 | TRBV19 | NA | CASRDTRTREPQHF | TGTGCCAGTAGGGATACACGGACAAGAGAGCCCCAGCATTTT
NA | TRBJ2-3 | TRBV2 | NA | CASSPQTDTQYF | TGTGCCAGCAGTCCACAGACAGATACGCAGTATTTT
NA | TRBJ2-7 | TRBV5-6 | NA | CASSLREQYF | TGTGCCAGCAGCTTGCGTGAGCAGTACTTC
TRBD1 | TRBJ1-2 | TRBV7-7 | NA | CASSSNARDRDQPTYGYTF | TGTGCCAGCAGCTCTAATGCACGGGACAGGGACCAACCTACTTATGGCTACACCTTC
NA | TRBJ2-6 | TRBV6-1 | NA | CASSVGPERGNGANVLTF | TGTGCCAGCAGTGTAGGACCTGAAAGGGGGAATGGGGCCAACGTCCTGACTTTC
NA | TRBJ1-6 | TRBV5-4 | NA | CASSNPQGNSPLHF | TGTGCCAGCAGCAATCCACAGGGTAATTCACCCCTCCACTTT
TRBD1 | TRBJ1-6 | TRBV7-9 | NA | CASSFTVYRGYNSPLHF | TGTGCCAGCAGCTTTACTGTGTACAGGGGTTATAATTCACCCCTCCACTTT
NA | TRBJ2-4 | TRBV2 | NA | CASSYGHQNIQYF | TGTGCCAGCAGTTATGGACATCAAAACATTCAGTACTTC